This TCR beta chain was obtained from a study of blood T cell repertoires in COVID-19. Overall study: Acute-phase and convalescent COVID-19 samples originated in the United States, Italy and Spain. T cells, B-cell-depleted T cells, or PBMCs provided the cDNA or gDNA that served as material.

The germline gives CDR1 LNHDA, CDR2 SQIVND (reference sequence). CDR3 length: 14 residues. V shed 1 base and J shed 8 bases, with 11 bases lying between them. In the original processing: Amplified reference gene primers provided the basis for estimating nucleated cell counts. This table comes from immunoSEQ multiplex PCR, and its TCRdb copy is limited to in-frame clones, with some not included. The V and J calls and clone size come from that table; D and trimming were worked out from the DNA. The table has a few hundred thousand clones, over 80% seen once. This sequence joins TRBV19 and TRBJ1-4, with D uncertain. What was sequenced was peripheral blood. The sequence was obtained from a man in his fifties or sixties who had recovered from COVID-19. This chain's CDR3 is CASSIGAYREKLFF. The CDR3 DNA reads TGTGCCAGTAGTATAGGGGCGTATCGGGAAAAACTGTTTTTT.